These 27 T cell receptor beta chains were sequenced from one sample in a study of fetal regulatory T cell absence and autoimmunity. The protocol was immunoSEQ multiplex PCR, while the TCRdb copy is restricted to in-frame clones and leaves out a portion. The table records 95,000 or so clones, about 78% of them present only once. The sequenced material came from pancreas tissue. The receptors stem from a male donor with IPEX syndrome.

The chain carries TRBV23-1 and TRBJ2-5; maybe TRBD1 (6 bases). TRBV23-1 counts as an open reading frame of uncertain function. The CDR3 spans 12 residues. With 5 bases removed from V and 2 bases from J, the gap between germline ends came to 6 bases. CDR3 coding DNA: TGCGCCAGCAGTGGGACACAAGAGACCCAGTACTTC. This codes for CASSGTQETQYF.

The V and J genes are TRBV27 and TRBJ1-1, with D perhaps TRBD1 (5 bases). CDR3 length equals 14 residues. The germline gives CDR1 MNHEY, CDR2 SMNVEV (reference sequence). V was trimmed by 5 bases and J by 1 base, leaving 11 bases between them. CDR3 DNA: TGTGCCAGCAGTGTCGGACAATCGAACACTGAAGCTTTCTTT. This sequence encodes CASSVGQSNTEAFF.

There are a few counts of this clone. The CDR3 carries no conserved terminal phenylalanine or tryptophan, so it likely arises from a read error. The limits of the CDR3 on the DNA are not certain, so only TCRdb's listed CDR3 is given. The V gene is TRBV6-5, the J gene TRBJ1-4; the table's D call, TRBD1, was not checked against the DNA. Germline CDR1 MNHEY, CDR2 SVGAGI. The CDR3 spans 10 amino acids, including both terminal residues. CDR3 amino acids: CASSWRQGAP.

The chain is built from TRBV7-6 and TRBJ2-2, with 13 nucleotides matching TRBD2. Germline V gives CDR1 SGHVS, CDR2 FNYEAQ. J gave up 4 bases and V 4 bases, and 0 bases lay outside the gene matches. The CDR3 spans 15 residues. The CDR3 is CASSWTSGSTGELFF. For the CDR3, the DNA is TGTGCCAGCAGCTGGACTAGCGGGAGCACCGGGGAGCTGTTTTTT.

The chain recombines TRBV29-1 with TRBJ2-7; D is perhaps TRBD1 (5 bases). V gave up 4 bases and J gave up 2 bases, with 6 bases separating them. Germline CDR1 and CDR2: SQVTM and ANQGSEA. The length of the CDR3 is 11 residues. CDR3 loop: CSVGTTYEQYF. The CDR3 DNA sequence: TGCAGCGTTGGGACAACCTACGAGCAGTACTTC.

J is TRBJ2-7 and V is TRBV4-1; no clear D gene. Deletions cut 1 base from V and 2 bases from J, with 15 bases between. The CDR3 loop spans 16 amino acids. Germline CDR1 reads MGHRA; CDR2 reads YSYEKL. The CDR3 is CASSQAPASLAYEQYF. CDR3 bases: TGCGCCAGCAGCCAAGCTCCAGCCAGTCTGGCCTACGAGCAGTACTTC.

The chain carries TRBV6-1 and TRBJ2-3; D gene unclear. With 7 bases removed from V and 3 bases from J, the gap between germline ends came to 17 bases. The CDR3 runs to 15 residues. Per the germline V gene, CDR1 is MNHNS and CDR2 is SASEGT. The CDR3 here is CASNSGSFETDTQYF. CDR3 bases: TGTGCCAGCAATTCCGGTAGCTTTGAAACAGATACGCAGTATTTT.

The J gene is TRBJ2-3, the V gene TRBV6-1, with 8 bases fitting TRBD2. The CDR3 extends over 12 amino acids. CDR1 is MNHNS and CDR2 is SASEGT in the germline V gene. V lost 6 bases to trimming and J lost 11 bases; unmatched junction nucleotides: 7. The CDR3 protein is CASRDGTREQYF. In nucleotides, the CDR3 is TGTGCCAGCAGGGACGGGACTAGAGAGCAGTATTTT.

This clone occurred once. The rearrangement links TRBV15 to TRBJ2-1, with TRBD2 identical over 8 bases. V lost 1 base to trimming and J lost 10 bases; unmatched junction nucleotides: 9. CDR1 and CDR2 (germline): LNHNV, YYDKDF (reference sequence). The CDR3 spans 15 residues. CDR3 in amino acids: CATSRAAGRAGEQFF. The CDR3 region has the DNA TGTGCCACCAGCAGAGCTGCCGGGAGGGCGGGGGAGCAGTTCTTC.

The CDR3 DNA sequence: TGTGCCAGCGCCGGGACTAGCGGGAGCGATACGCAGTATTTT. Its translation: CASAGTSGSDTQYF. The gene calls are TRBV7-8 and TRBJ2-3; 14 bases fit TRBD2. The junction had 4 bases not matched to a gene; V was cut back by 8 bases and J by 6 bases. The germline CDR1 and CDR2 sequences are SGHVS and FQNEAQ. The CDR3 totals 14 residues.

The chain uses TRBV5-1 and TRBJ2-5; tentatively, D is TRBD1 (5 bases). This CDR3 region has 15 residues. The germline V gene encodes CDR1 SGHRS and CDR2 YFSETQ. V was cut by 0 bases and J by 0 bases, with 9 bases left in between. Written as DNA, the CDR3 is TGCGCCAGCAGCTTGGGGGGCTACTACCAAGAGACCCAGTACTTC. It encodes CASSLGGYYQETQYF. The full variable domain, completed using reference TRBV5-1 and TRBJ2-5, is KAGVTQTPRYLIKTRGQQVTLSCSPISGHRSVSWYQQTPGQGLQFLFEYFSETQRNKGNFPGRFSGRQFSNSRSEMNVSTLELGDSALYLCASSLGGYYQETQYFGPGTRLLVL.

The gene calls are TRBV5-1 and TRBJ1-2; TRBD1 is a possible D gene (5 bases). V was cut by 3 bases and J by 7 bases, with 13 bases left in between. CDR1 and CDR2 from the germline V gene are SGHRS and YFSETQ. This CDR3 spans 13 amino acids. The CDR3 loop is CASSWGGGPGYTF. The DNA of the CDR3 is TGCGCCAGCAGCTGGGGGGGAGGCCCTGGCTACACCTTC.

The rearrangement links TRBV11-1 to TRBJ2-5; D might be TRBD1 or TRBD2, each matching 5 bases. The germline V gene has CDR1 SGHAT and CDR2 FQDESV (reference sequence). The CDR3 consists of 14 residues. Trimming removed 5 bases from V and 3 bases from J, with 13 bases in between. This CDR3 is CASSPGTAKETQYF. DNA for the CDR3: TGTGCCAGCAGCCCAGGGACGGCTAAAGAGACCCAGTACTTC.

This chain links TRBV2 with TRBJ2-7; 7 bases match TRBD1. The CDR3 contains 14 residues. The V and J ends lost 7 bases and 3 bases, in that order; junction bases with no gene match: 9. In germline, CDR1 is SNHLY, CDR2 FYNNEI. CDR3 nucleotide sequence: TGTGCCAGCAACCACCGGGACAGCCGCTACGAGCAGTACTTC. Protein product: CASNHRDSRYEQYF.

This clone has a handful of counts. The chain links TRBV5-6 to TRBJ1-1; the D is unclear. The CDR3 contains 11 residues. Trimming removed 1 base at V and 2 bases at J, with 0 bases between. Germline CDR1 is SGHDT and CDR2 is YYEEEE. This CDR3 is CASSLNTEAFF. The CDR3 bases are TGTGCCAGCAGCTTGAACACTGAAGCTTTCTTT.

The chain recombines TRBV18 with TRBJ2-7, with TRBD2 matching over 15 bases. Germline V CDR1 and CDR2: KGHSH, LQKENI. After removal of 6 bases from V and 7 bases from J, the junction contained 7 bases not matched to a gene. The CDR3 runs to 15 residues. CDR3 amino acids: CASSPGLAGGLEQYF. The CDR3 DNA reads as TGTGCCAGCTCCCCGGGACTAGCGGGGGGACTGGAGCAGTACTTC.

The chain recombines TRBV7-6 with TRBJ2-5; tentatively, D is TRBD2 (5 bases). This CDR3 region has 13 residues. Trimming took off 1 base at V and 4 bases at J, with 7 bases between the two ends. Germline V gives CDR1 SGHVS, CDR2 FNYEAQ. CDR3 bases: TGTGCCAGCAGCTTAGACGCGGGAGAGACCCAGTACTTC. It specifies CASSLDAGETQYF.

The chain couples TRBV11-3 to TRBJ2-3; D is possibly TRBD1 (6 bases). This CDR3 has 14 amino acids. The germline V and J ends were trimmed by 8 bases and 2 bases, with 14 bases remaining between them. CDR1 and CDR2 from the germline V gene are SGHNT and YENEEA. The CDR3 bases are TGTGCCAGCTCCAGGGGATCCCTCACAGATACGCAGTATTTT. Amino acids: CASSRGSLTDTQYF.

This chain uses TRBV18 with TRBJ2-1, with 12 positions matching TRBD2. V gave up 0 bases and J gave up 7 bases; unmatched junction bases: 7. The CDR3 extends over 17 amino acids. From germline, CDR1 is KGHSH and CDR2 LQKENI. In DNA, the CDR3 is TGTGCCAGCTCACCACCGGCTAGCGGGAGGGTAAGGAATGAGCAGTTCTTC. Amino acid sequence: CASSPPASGRVRNEQFF.

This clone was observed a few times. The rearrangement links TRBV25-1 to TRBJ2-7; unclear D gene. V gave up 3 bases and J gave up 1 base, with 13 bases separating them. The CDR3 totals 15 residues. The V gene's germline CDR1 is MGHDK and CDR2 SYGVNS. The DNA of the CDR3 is TGTGCCAGCAGTGATTCCCGGATCGAGTCCTACGAGCAGTACTTC. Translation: CASSDSRIESYEQYF.

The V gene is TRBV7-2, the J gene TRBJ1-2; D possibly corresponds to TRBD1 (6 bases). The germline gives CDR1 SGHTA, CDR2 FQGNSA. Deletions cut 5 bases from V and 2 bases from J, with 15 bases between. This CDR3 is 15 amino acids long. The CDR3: CASSLRAGANYGYTF. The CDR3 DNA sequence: TGTGCCAGCAGCCTTAGAGCGGGGGCGAACTATGGCTACACCTTC.

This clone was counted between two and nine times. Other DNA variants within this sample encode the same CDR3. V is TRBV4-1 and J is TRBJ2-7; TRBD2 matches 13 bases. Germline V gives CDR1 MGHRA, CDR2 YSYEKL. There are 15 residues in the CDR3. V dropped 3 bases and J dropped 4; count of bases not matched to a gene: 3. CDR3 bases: TGCGCCAGCAGCCAGGAACTAGCGGGAGGGTACGAGCAGTACTTC. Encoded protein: CASSQELAGGYEQYF.

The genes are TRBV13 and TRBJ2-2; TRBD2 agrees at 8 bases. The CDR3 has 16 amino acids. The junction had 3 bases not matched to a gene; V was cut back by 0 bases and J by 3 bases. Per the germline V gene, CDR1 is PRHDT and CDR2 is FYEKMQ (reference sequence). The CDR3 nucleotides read TGTGCCAGCAGCTTAGGAACTAGCGGCGACACCGGGGAGCTGTTTTTT. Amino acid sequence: CASSLGTSGDTGELFF.

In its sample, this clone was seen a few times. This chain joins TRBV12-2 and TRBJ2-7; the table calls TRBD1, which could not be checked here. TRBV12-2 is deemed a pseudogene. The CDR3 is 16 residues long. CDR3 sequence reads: CASRLAVEDSSYEQYF. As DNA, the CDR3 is TGTGCAAGTCGCTTAGCAGTAGAGGACAGCTCCTACGAGCAGTACTTC.

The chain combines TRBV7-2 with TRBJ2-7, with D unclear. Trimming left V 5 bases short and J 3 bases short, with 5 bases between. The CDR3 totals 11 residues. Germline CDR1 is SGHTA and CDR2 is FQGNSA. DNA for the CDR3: TGTGCCAGCAGCCTATACTACGAGCAGTACTTC. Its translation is CASSLYYEQYF.

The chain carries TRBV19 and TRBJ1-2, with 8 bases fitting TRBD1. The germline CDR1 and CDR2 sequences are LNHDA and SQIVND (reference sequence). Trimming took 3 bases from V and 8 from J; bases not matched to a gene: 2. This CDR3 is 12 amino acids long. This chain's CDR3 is CASSMDREGYTF. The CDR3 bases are TGTGCCAGTAGTATGGACAGGGAAGGCTACACCTTC.

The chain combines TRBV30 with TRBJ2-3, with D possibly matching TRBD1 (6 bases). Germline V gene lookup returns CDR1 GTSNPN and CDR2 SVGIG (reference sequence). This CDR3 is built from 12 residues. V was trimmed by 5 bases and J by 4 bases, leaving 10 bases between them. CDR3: CAWARTADTQYF. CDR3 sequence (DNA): TGTGCCTGGGCTCGGACAGCAGATACGCAGTATTTT.